A selection of T cell receptor beta chains follows, all from one sample in a study of spatial heterogeneity in lung cancer. In TCRdb, the 5' RACE reads were re-called with MiXCR into one record per CDR3 protein. This table has around 15,000 distinct CDR3 sequences, around 7.5% appearing once. Here the sequenced sample was lung tumor tissue, taken at surgery. Receptors were obtained from a male donor with early-stage non-small cell lung cancer. Both conserved end residues are part of each CDR3. A D gene is named only where the DNA matches it firmly. Clone sizes are given selectively: once, few, many, or a class where the clone is expanded.

TRBJ1-5	.	TRBV29-1	many	13	CSVGGSYNQPQHF	TGCAGCGTTGGGGGCAGCTATAATCAGCCCCAGCATTTT
TRBJ2-2	.	TRBV27	many	13	CASSFIRTGELFF	TGTGCCAGCAGTTTCATCCGTACCGGGGAGCTGTTTTTT
TRBJ1-6	.	TRBV7-9	many	15	CASSQGARGNSPLHF	TGTGCCAGCAGCCAAGGGGCGCGTGGTAATTCACCCCTCCACTTT
TRBJ1-3	TRBD1	TRBV20-1	many	11	CSARTGNTIYF	TGCAGTGCTAGGACAGGGAACACCATATATTTT
TRBJ2-2	.	TRBV6-6	many	14	CASSYSQWGGELFF	TGTGCCAGCAGTTACTCCCAGTGGGGCGGGGAGCTGTTTTTT
TRBJ1-6	.	TRBV6-1	many	13	CASTSSYNSPLHF	TGTGCCAGCACTAGCTCCTATAATTCACCCCTCCACTTT
TRBJ1-1	.	TRBV2	.	13	CASSWQVNTEAFF	TGTGCCAGCAGTTGGCAGGTGAACACTGAAGCTTTCTTT
TRBJ2-1	.	TRBV5-1	many	14	CASSWGPVGNEQFF	TGCGCCAGCAGCTGGGGACCGGTCGGGAATGAGCAGTTCTTC
TRBJ2-3	.	TRBV7-2	many	14	CASSSLTSTDTQYF	TGTGCCAGCAGCTCCCTTACTAGCACAGATACGCAGTATTTT
TRBJ2-2	TRBD2	TRBV30	.	16	CAWSVKPSGSGGELFF	TGTGCCTGGAGTGTAAAACCTAGCGGGAGTGGCGGGGAGCTGTTTTTT
TRBJ2-1	TRBD2	TRBV27	.	17	CASSLYSSGSLDNEQFF	TGTGCCAGCAGTTTATATTCTAGCGGGAGTCTCGACAATGAGCAGTTCTTC
TRBJ1-5	TRBD1	TRBV20-1	.	17	CSARRRDRGFGNQPQHF	TGCAGTGCTAGACGCCGGGACAGGGGGTTTGGCAATCAGCCCCAGCATTTT
TRBJ2-2	TRBD1	TRBV30	many	15	CAWSVRTGNTGELFF	TGTGCCTGGAGTGTAAGGACAGGGAACACCGGGGAGCTGTTTTTT
TRBJ1-6	.	TRBV6-5	.	14	CARSQGRDNSPLHF	TGTGCCAGAAGCCAGGGGAGGGATAATTCACCCCTCCACTTT
TRBJ2-7	.	TRBV25-1	.	14	CASEGRGVFNQQYF	TGTGCCTCGGAGGGGCGAGGGGTTTTCAACCAGCAGTACTTC
TRBJ2-1	.	TRBV29-1	many	11	CSVGNGLEQFF	TGCAGCGTAGGGAACGGGCTTGAGCAGTTCTTC
TRBJ2-7	TRBD2	TRBV5-1	few	16	CASSGIMSGRAGEQYF	TGCGCCAGCAGCGGGATCATGAGCGGGAGGGCGGGAGAGCAGTACTTC
TRBJ2-5	TRBD2	TRBV5-1	.	14	CASSSSGSRETQYF	TGCGCCAGCAGCTCGAGCGGGAGCCGGGAGACCCAGTACTTC
TRBJ1-5	.	TRBV27	many	13	CASSFIPREPQHF	TGTGCCAGCAGTTTTATCCCCAGGGAGCCCCAGCATTTT
TRBJ2-1	TRBD1	TRBV5-1	few	15	CASASGQGMYNEQFF	TGCGCCAGCGCTTCCGGACAGGGGATGTACAATGAGCAGTTCTTC
TRBJ2-1	.	TRBV20-1	medium-sized	13	CSAIKRLYNEQFF	TGCAGTGCCATTAAACGACTGTACAATGAGCAGTTCTTC
TRBJ1-2	.	TRBV4-3	many	14	CASSQDYDNYGYTF	TGCGCCAGCAGCCAAGATTACGATAACTATGGCTACACCTTC
TRBJ2-1	TRBD2	TRBV29-1	medium-sized	14	CSFYGLAGVWEQFF	TGCAGCTTCTACGGACTAGCGGGAGTTTGGGAGCAGTTCTTC
TRBJ1-1	.	TRBV6-5	many	13	CASSRGTSAEAFF	TGTGCCAGCAGCCGCGGGACTTCGGCTGAAGCTTTCTTT
TRBJ2-1	TRBD1	TRBV7-8	few	15	CASTYRQGIMGEQFF	TGTGCCAGCACTTACCGACAGGGAATCATGGGTGAGCAGTTCTTC
TRBJ1-1	.	TRBV5-6	.	15	CASSRLSALNTEAFF	TGTGCCAGCAGCCGTTTGTCGGCGCTGAACACTGAAGCTTTCTTT
TRBJ1-1	.	TRBV5-5	many	12	CASSLGALRAFF	TGTGCCAGCAGCTTGGGCGCGTTAAGGGCTTTCTTT
TRBJ1-2	TRBD1	TRBV18	many	14	CASSLGTAQGGYTF	TGTGCCAGCTCACTTGGGACAGCCCAGGGGGGCTACACCTTC
TRBJ1-3	.	TRBV29-1	many	12	CSVAGAGNTIYF	TGCAGCGTTGCAGGGGCTGGAAACACCATATATTTT
TRBJ1-1	TRBD1	TRBV6-2/TRBV6-3	many	14	CASRLDRAHTEAFF	TGTGCCAGCAGACTCGACAGGGCGCATACTGAAGCTTTCTTT
TRBJ1-2	.	TRBV2	.	13	CASSAWVGYGYTF	TGTGCCAGCAGTGCGTGGGTCGGCTATGGCTACACCTTC
TRBJ2-5	TRBD1	TRBV7-2	few	13	CASNSRGQETQYF	TGTGCCAGCAACTCCAGGGGGCAAGAGACCCAGTACTTC
TRBJ1-2	.	TRBV20-1	many	16	CSARAPPRGARYGYTF	TGCAGTGCTAGAGCCCCTCCTCGAGGGGCAAGGTATGGCTACACCTTC
TRBJ2-7	TRBD2	TRBV3-1	many	17	CASSQDLRGVINYEQYF	TGTGCCAGCAGCCAAGACCTTCGGGGGGTGATCAACTACGAGCAGTACTTC
TRBJ1-6	.	TRBV9	.	14	CASSVGQVYSPLHF	TGTGCCAGCAGCGTAGGACAGGTTTATTCACCCCTCCACTTT